Below, 24 T cell receptor beta chains from the same sample are listed, as sequenced in a study of T-cell reconstitution after alpha-beta-depleted transplantation in children. Unique molecular identifiers were incorporated during preparation of the TCRbeta library. Each CDR3 protein is one row after TCRdb ran MiXCR on the PCR reads. The table lists about 640,000 distinct CDR3 sequences, around a sixth of them singletons, with around 0.96% in the top ten. The source material was PBMCs from the stem cell graft donor, sampled from the stem cell graft. Receptors originate from a human donor who donated a stem cell graft to a child with acute myeloid leukemia.

This clonotype appeared a few times. V is TRBV20-1 and J is TRBJ2-6; 9 bases map to TRBD2. After removal of 6 bases from V and 1 base from J, the junction contained 13 bases not matched to a gene. This CDR3 contains 18 residues. Germline lookup yields CDR1 DFQATT and CDR2 SNEGSKA (reference sequence). The CDR3 nucleotides are TGCAGTGCCATCCTAGCGGGGAAACCCTCTTCTGGGGCCAACGTCCTGACTTTC. This gives the protein CSAILAGKPSSGANVLTF.

This sequence joins TRBV4-3 and TRBJ1-3; D possibly corresponds to TRBD1 (5 bases). The V gene lost 6 bases and the J gene lost 0 bases, with 15 bases spanning the gap. Germline V gene sequence: CDR1 LGHNA, CDR2 YSLEER. The CDR3 consists of 16 residues. The DNA of the CDR3 is TGCGCCAGCAGGATGGGGGGATCCGGCTCTGGAAACACCATATATTTT. This encodes CASRMGGSGSGNTIYF.

This clonotype came up many times. The chain couples TRBV4-2 to TRBJ2-1, with unresolved D. The ends were cut back, 4 bases at V and 8 bases at J, with 6 bases in the middle. Germline assignment: CDR1 LGHNA and CDR2 YNFKEQ. This CDR3 has 11 residues. CDR3 nucleotides: TGTGCCAGCAGCCGAAGCTATGAGCAGTTCTTC. It codes for CASSRSYEQFF.

On this clonotype: The junction departs from the called germline gene at one end, perhaps through a read error. This chain joins TRBV20-1 and TRBJ1-6, with D unclear. From germline, CDR1 is DFQATT and CDR2 SNEGSKA (reference sequence). This CDR3 comprises 16 residues. The CDR3: CCAQSGETRYNSPLHF. Here the CDR3 DNA reads TGCTGTGCCCAGAGTGGAGAGACCCGCTATAATTCACCCCTCCACTTT.

The CDR3 protein is CASSQGLDRDIAGELFF. The CDR3 DNA follows: TGTGCCAGCAGCCAAGGCCTGGACAGAGATATCGCCGGGGAGCTGTTTTTT. V gene TRBV4-2 combines with J gene TRBJ2-2; a possible D gene is TRBD1 (6 bases). The V and J ends lost 1 base and 6 bases respectively, with 18 bases between them. From germline, CDR1 is LGHNA and CDR2 YNFKEQ. This CDR3 contains 17 residues.

This clonotype came up a few times. A much more abundant neighbour one base away suggests this may be a read error. The V call is TRBV7-9, the J call TRBJ2-1; 10 nucleotides match TRBD1. This CDR3 is 17 amino acids long. Germline CDR1 reads SEHNR; CDR2 reads FQNEAQ (reference sequence). CDR3 nucleotides: TGTGCCGGCAGCTCCCGGGGACAGGGGAATTCCTACAATGAGCAGTTCTTC. Translating gives CAGSSRGQGNSYNEQFF.

This chain connects TRBV4-1 to TRBJ2-1; 9 nucleotides agree with TRBD1. Trimming took 5 bases from V and 4 from J; bases not matched to a gene: 6. In germline, CDR1 is MGHRA, CDR2 YSYEKL. The CDR3 has 15 residues. Here the CDR3 reads CASSNPGQGYNEQFF. For the CDR3, the DNA is TGCGCCAGCAGCAATCCGGGACAGGGTTACAATGAGCAGTTCTTC.

The chain combines TRBV27 with TRBJ1-1; no clear D gene. Germline V gene sequence: CDR1 MNHEY, CDR2 SMNVEV (reference sequence). This CDR3 contains 13 residues. V was pared by 7 bases and J by 5 bases, with 14 bases between. The CDR3 DNA sequence: TGTGCCAGCAAACCGGGCATAGGGACTGAAGCTTTCTTT. This encodes CASKPGIGTEAFF.

In its sample, this clonotype was seen many times. The CDR3 region is CASSYPADSSGANVLTF. The CDR3, as DNA: TGTGCCAGCAGTTACCCAGCCGACAGCTCTGGGGCCAACGTCCTGACTTTC. This chain joins TRBV6-6 and TRBJ2-6; D is possibly TRBD1 (5 bases). CDR3 length: 17 residues. Trimming removed 2 bases at V and 0 bases at J, with 11 bases between. Per germline, CDR1 MNHNY and CDR2 SVGAGI (reference sequence).

With respect to this clonotype: A clone one base away is much larger, so this may be a read error. The chain employs TRBV20-1 and TRBJ2-1; tentative D call: TRBD1 (6 bases). The length of the CDR3 is 14 residues. Looked up from germline, CDR1 is DFQATT and CDR2 is SNEGSKA (reference sequence). CDR3 protein: CSAPHMGADNERFF. CDR3 DNA: TGCAGTGCGCCCCATATGGGGGCCGACAATGAGCGGTTCTTC.

This clonotype was seen a handful of times. V is TRBV12-3 or TRBV12-4 and J is TRBJ2-7, with D unclear. The CDR3 is made up of 11 amino acids. V was shortened by 5 bases and J by 6 bases, with 8 bases between the two germline ends. Here the CDR3 reads CASSQGSEQYF. The DNA for the CDR3 is TGTGCCAGCAGTCAAGGAAGCGAGCAGTACTTC.

This clonotype turned up a few times. The V call is TRBV7-8, the J call TRBJ2-7; a possible D gene is TRBD1 (6 bases). CDR1 SGHVS and CDR2 FQNEAQ come from the germline V gene. The CDR3 is 15 amino acids. Trimming removed 1 base at V and 0 bases at J, with 10 bases between. In DNA, the CDR3 is TGTGCCAGCAGCTTAGTGGGGGCAGGCTCCTACGAGCAGTACTTC. Its protein product is CASSLVGAGSYEQYF. Full variable domain (missing parts from reference TRBV7-8 and TRBJ2-7): GAGVSQSPRYKVAKRGQDVALRCDPISGHVSLFWYQQALGQGPEFLTYFQNEAQLDKSGLPSDRFFAERPEGSVSTLKIQRTQQEDSAVYLCASSLVGAGSYEQYFGPGTRLTVT.

This clonotype was counted ten times or more. V gene TRBV20-1 combines with J gene TRBJ1-1, with D unclear. Per germline, CDR1 DFQATT and CDR2 SNEGSKA (reference sequence). The CDR3 extends over 12 amino acids. Between the trimmed V and J ends, which lost 0 bases and 0 bases, there was a span of 2 bases. The CDR3 sequence: CSARELNTEAFF. CDR3 nucleotide sequence: TGCAGTGCTAGAGAACTGAACACTGAAGCTTTCTTT.

This clonotype has more than one count but fewer than ten. The genes are TRBV29-1 and TRBJ2-3, with D maybe TRBD2 (6 bases). The CDR3 length is 11 residues. Trimming removed 6 bases from V and 9 bases from J, with 13 bases in between. Germline CDR1 and CDR2: SQVTM and ANQGSEA. Here the CDR3 DNA reads TGCAGCGTGGCCGCGGAGGGAACGCAGTATTTT. Translation: CSVAAEGTQYF.

This clonotype has at least ten counts. The chain recombines TRBV20-1 with TRBJ1-1; D is unresolved. This CDR3 is built from 15 residues. The V end was cut by 3 bases, the J end by 3 bases, with 17 bases between. Germline V gene data show CDR1 as DFQATT and CDR2 as SNEGSKA (reference sequence). The CDR3: CSASSPGPRDTEAFF. The DNA for the CDR3 is TGCAGTGCTAGTTCACCGGGCCCTAGGGACACTGAAGCTTTCTTT.

This clonotype has a handful of counts. The rearrangement joins TRBV12-3 or TRBV12-4 to TRBJ2-3; D is possibly TRBD2 (6 bases). The CDR3 has 15 amino acids. Trimming took 3 bases from V and 5 from J, leaving 15 bases between them. CDR3 DNA sequence: TGTGCCAGCAGTTTTAGCGGAGGTGGAGGAGATACGCAGTATTTT. It yields the protein CASSFSGGGGDTQYF.

There are a few counts of this clonotype. The CDR3 DNA is TGTGCCAGCAGCTGGGCTAGCGGGGGGGTAGGCGAGCAGTACTTC. Amino acids: CASSWASGGVGEQYF. The rearrangement uses TRBV7-2 and TRBJ2-7; 12 bases match TRBD2. In germline, CDR1 is SGHTA, CDR2 FQGNSA. This CDR3 contains 15 residues. The V segment lost 4 bases and the J segment 6 bases; nucleotides outside the gene matches: 7.

This clonotype appeared many times. The rearrangement links TRBV20-1 to TRBJ2-3; 8 bases are shared with TRBD2. The trim removed 6 bases at V and 6 bases at J, leaving 5 bases unmatched. Germline CDR1 and CDR2: DFQATT and SNEGSKA (reference sequence). The CDR3 runs 12 residues. The CDR3 DNA follows: TGCAGTGCGGGCGGGGGGTCGGATACGCAGTATTTT. Residues: CSAGGGSDTQYF.

This clonotype has a count of ten or more. This chain uses TRBV29-1 with TRBJ1-3; no clear D gene. Trimming took off 5 bases at V and 0 bases at J, with 5 bases between the two ends. The CDR3 consists of 12 residues. From germline, CDR1 is SQVTM and CDR2 ANQGSEA. The CDR3 region has the DNA TGCAGCGTTAAGCGCTCTGGAAACACCATATATTTT. Protein: CSVKRSGNTIYF.

This clonotype came up many times. This chain joins TRBV7-2 and TRBJ1-6, with TRBD1 identical over 9 bases. This CDR3 is 15 amino acids long. The germline gives CDR1 SGHTA, CDR2 FQGNSA. V was pared by 1 base and J by 10 bases, with 5 bases of the junction left unmatched. CDR3 region: CASSLVGTGQSPLHF. The DNA of the CDR3 is TGTGCCAGCAGCTTAGTCGGGACAGGGCAATCACCCCTCCACTTT.

This clonotype was picked up a small number of times. The chain couples TRBV7-9 to TRBJ2-1, with D perhaps matching TRBD1 or TRBD2 (5 bases each). V lost 2 bases and J lost 0, with 14 bases in between. CDR1 is SEHNR and CDR2 is FQNEAQ in the germline V gene (reference sequence). The CDR3 length is 17 residues. In nucleotides, the CDR3 is TGTGCCAGCAGCTTAATGAGGGGCCTGAGCTCCTACAATGAGCAGTTCTTC. It encodes CASSLMRGLSSYNEQFF.

This clonotype was recorded at least ten times. V is TRBV6-4 and J is TRBJ2-1; perhaps D is TRBD1 or TRBD2 (6 bases each). The ends were cut back, 1 base at V and 9 bases at J, with 10 bases in the middle. This CDR3 contains 13 residues. Germline loops: CDR1 MRHNA, CDR2 SNTAGT. The CDR3 sequence: CASSDWGAGEQFF. DNA for the CDR3: TGTGCCAGCAGTGACTGGGGGGCCGGTGAGCAGTTCTTC.

This clonotype has a handful of counts. The J gene is TRBJ1-3, the V gene TRBV7-2; D possibly corresponds to TRBD1 (6 bases). V was cut by 4 bases and J by 7 bases, with 14 bases left in between. There are 14 residues in the CDR3. Germline CDR1 reads SGHTA; CDR2 reads FQGNSA. The CDR3 here is CASSSKTGGNTIYF. The CDR3, as DNA: TGTGCCAGCAGCTCCAAGACAGGAGGGAACACCATATATTTT.

This clonotype has just a few counts. V usage is TRBV18 and J usage is TRBJ1-1, with unresolved D. Trimming pared 6 bases from V and 10 bases from J, leaving 18 bases between. CDR3 length equals 13 residues. CDR1 KGHSH and CDR2 LQKENI come from the germline V gene. In DNA, the CDR3 is TGTGCCAGCTCCCCCGGGATCCCGGAGGGAGCTTTCTTT. It codes for CASSPGIPEGAFF.